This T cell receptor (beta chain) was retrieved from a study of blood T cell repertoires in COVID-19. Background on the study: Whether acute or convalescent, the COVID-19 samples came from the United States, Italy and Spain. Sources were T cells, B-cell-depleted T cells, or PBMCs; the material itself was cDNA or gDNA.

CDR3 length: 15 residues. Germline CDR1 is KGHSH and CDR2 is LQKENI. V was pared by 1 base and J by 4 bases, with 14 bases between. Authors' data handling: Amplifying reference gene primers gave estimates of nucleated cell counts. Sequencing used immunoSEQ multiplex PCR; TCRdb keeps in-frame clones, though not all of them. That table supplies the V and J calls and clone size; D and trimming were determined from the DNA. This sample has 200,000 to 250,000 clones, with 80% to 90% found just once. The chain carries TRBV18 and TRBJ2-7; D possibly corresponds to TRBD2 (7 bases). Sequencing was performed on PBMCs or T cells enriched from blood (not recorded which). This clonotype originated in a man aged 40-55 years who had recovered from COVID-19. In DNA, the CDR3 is TGTGCCAGCTCACCACGGGGGGGGGCCTCTTACGAGCAGTACTTC. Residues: CASSPRGGASYEQYF.